Presented here are 25 T cell receptor beta chains from one specimen sequenced in a study of post-analysis software for immune sequencing data. Prepared libraries of TCR beta cDNA carried unique molecular identifiers. TCRdb re-called the PCR reads through MiXCR, storing one row per CDR3 protein. The sample records about 770,000 distinct CDR3 sequences, more than 45% being singletons. No antigen is known for these receptors. General study points: Controls had lower frequencies than patients of 4 or 5 TRBV segments, which included TRBV5-6, TRBV5-1 and TRBV20-1.

Sequencing was carried out using blood. The receptor set was obtained from a girl aged 10 to 17 with multiple sclerosis.

The chain carries TRBV20-1 and TRBJ1-2, with 10 positions matching TRBD1. The CDR3 sequence is 14 residues long. The V gene end was trimmed by 2 bases and the J gene end by 7 bases; junction bases not matched to a gene: 7. Germline V gene lookup returns CDR1 DFQATT and CDR2 SNEGSKA (reference sequence). Here the CDR3 reads CSARRQGADGGYTF. The CDR3 DNA reads TGCAGTGCTAGACGACAGGGGGCCGATGGTGGCTACACCTTC.

The gene calls are TRBV4-3 and TRBJ1-3; D unclear. V lost 3 bases and J 4 bases, leaving 7 bases between the germline ends. The CDR3 covers 13 residues. In germline, CDR1 is LGHNA, CDR2 YSLEER. The CDR3 loop reads CASSQTRGNTIYF. The CDR3 DNA follows: TGCGCCAGCAGCCAGACAAGGGGAAACACCATATATTTT.

This chain links TRBV7-6 with TRBJ2-1, with D possibly matching TRBD1 (5 bases). From germline, CDR1 is SGHVS and CDR2 FNYEAQ. V was pared by 1 base and J by 10 bases, with 11 bases between. This CDR3 is 13 amino acids long. The CDR3 region has the DNA TGTGCCAGCAGCTTAGAGAGGACACTCGAGCAGTTCTTC. It is translated as CASSLERTLEQFF. The full variable domain, in which reference TRBV7-6 and TRBJ2-1 provide the parts outside the CDR3, is GAGVSQSPRYKVTKRGQDVALRCDPISGHVSLYWYRQALGQGPEFLTYFNYEAQQDKSGLPNDRFSAERPEGSISTLTIQRTEQRDSAMYRCASSLERTLEQFFGPGTRLTVL.

This clonotype was detected only a few times. The chain recombines TRBV20-1 with TRBJ1-5; D gene unclear. The CDR3 runs to 14 residues. CDR1 and CDR2 (germline): DFQATT, SNEGSKA (reference sequence). The V end lost 0 bases, the J end lost 7 bases, and 13 bases lay between the germline ends. CDR3 DNA: TGCAGTGCTAGAGATCGGAAGGGTACCCAGCCCCAGCATTTT. It codes for CSARDRKGTQPQHF.

The J gene is TRBJ1-5, the V gene TRBV25-1, with a tentative D call TRBD1 (5 bases). V lost 4 bases and J 4 bases, leaving 11 bases between the germline ends. The CDR3 has 14 residues. Germline V gene data show CDR1 as MGHDK and CDR2 as SYGVNS. The CDR3 sequence: CASSAGTANQPQHF. CDR3 bases: TGTGCCAGCAGTGCCGGGACGGCTAATCAGCCCCAGCATTTT.

As regards this clonotype: Germline is not matched at one junction end, which may reflect a read error. The chain uses TRBV19 and TRBJ2-1, with 7 bases aligning to TRBD2. Germline V gene lookup returns CDR1 LNHDA and CDR2 SQIVND (reference sequence). There are 15 residues in the CDR3. The CDR3 spells CDSSTMGGGVSEQFF. CDR3 DNA: TGTGACAGTAGTACCATGGGGGGAGGGGTAAGTGAGCAGTTCTTC.

This chain joins TRBV29-1 and TRBJ2-1, with TRBD1 identical over 8 bases. Per the germline V gene, CDR1 is SQVTM and CDR2 is ANQGSEA. V was pared by 6 bases and J by 3 bases, with 7 bases of the junction left unmatched. The CDR3 runs 14 residues. This CDR3 reads CSVVTGGLYNEQFF. The CDR3 nucleotides read TGCAGCGTGGTTACAGGGGGACTCTACAATGAGCAGTTCTTC.

The rearrangement joins TRBV6-4 to TRBJ1-1; perhaps TRBD1 as D (5 bases). Germline V gene lookup returns CDR1 MRHNA and CDR2 SNTAGT. V shed 6 bases and J shed 1 base, with 9 bases lying between them. CDR3 length equals 13 residues. CDR3 coding DNA: TGTGCCAGCAGAGACAGCCCGAACACTGAAGCTTTCTTT. It yields the protein CASRDSPNTEAFF.

As regards this clonotype: At one boundary the junction diverges from the germline segment, which might be a read error. The genes are TRBV4-3 and TRBJ1-1; tentative D call: TRBD1 (5 bases). CDR1 is LGHNA, CDR2 YSLEER, per germline. The CDR3 loop spans 15 amino acids. The DNA of the CDR3 is TGCGCCAGCAGCCAAGGGGGGGAGTGGAACACTGGAGCTTTCTTT. Translation: CASSQGGEWNTGAFF.

The chain couples TRBV29-1 to TRBJ2-1, with TRBD2 as a possible D gene (5 bases). Germline values: CDR1 SQVTM, CDR2 ANQGSEA. With 7 bases removed from V and 0 bases from J, the gap between germline ends came to 13 bases. The length of the CDR3 is 14 residues. The CDR3 DNA follows: TGCAGCGGGAAACAGCGGAGCTCCTACAATGAGCAGTTCTTC. Translation gives CSGKQRSSYNEQFF.

V gene TRBV21-1 combines with J gene TRBJ2-4; the D call TRBD1 from the table was never checked on the DNA. TRBV21-1 is classified as a pseudogene. The CDR3 sequence is 16 residues long. The CDR3 DNA is TGTGCCAGCAGCAAAAAAGCAGGGAAGTCCAAAAACATTCAGTACTTC. Its translation: CASSKKAGKSKNIQYF.

This clonotype was seen more than once but under ten times. The rearrangement joins TRBV12-3 or TRBV12-4 to TRBJ2-3; 10 bases fit TRBD2. The CDR3 contains 21 residues. J was trimmed by 7 bases and V by 4 bases; bases with no gene match: 26. This CDR3 is CASSSPQCEAGGSGANHTQYF. CDR3 DNA: TGTGCCAGCAGTTCCCCCCAATGTGAAGCGGGAGGGTCAGGTGCTAACCATACGCAGTATTTT.

The chain recombines TRBV20-1 with TRBJ2-7; TRBD1 might be the D (5 bases). The CDR3 has 14 residues. The germline CDR1 and CDR2 sequences are DFQATT and SNEGSKA (reference sequence). Trimming pared 0 bases from V and 0 bases from J, leaving 9 bases between. The CDR3 coding sequence is TGCAGTGCTAGAGATTGGCAGGGCTCCTACGAGCAGTACTTC. It specifies CSARDWQGSYEQYF.

This clonotype is a singleton in its sample. The V call is TRBV5-5, the J call TRBJ2-1; D is unclear. The CDR3 is 13 amino acids. V was shortened by 1 base and J by 9 bases, with 11 bases between the two germline ends. The germline V gene encodes CDR1 SGHKS and CDR2 YYEKEE (reference sequence). Written as DNA, the CDR3 is TGTGCCAGCAGCTTGAGGTCGGCCGTTGAGCAGTTCTTC. Its translation is CASSLRSAVEQFF.

Note on this clonotype: One junction end does not reproduce the germline sequence, and a read error may be involved. The chain joins TRBV7-7 to TRBJ2-1; 9 bases are shared with TRBD2. CDR3 length: 15 amino acids. Germline lookup yields CDR1 SSHAT and CDR2 FNYEAQ (reference sequence). The CDR3 DNA follows: TGTGCTAGCAGCCTAGACGGCGGGGGGGGCAGTGAGCAGTTCTTC. Translated, it gives CASSLDGGGGSEQFF.

V gene TRBV7-9 combines with J gene TRBJ2-1, with a weak D call TRBD2 (6 bases). CDR1 SEHNR and CDR2 FQNEAQ come from the germline V gene (reference sequence). This CDR3 contains 13 residues. V was trimmed by 5 bases and J by 7 bases, leaving 12 bases between them. The CDR3 region has the DNA TGTGCCAGCAGCCTAAATGGAGGGAATGAGCAGTTCTTC. This codes for CASSLNGGNEQFF.

The chain uses TRBV24-1 and TRBJ2-3; D may be TRBD2 (6 bases). Trimming stripped 6 bases from V and 2 bases from J, with 14 bases between. Germline V gives CDR1 KGHDR, CDR2 SFDVKD. The CDR3 sequence is 15 residues long. CDR3 sequence: CATSIGVAVTDTQYF. The CDR3 DNA reads as TGTGCCACCAGTATCGGGGTAGCGGTCACAGATACGCAGTATTTT.

The chain recombines TRBV4-2 with TRBJ2-3, with 7 nucleotides matching TRBD2. CDR3 length: 16 amino acids. The V and J ends lost 4 bases and 4 bases, in that order; junction bases with no gene match: 11. CDR1 LGHNA and CDR2 YNFKEQ come from the germline V gene. In DNA, the CDR3 is TGTGCCAGCAGCCCCGGAGGCGGGAGCGGTGCAGATACGCAGTATTTT. Translation gives CASSPGGGSGADTQYF.

In its sample, this clonotype was seen a few times. V is TRBV20-1 and J is TRBJ2-1; TRBD1 matches at 8 bases. The CDR3 totals 14 residues. In germline, CDR1 is DFQATT, CDR2 SNEGSKA (reference sequence). The V segment lost 4 bases and the J segment 10 bases; nucleotides outside the gene matches: 12. CDR3 amino acids: CSAKRQGAESEQFF. The CDR3 DNA sequence: TGCAGTGCTAAAAGGCAGGGGGCGGAGTCCGAGCAGTTCTTC.

This chain uses TRBV6-1 with TRBJ1-1; weak D call: TRBD1 (5 bases). Trimming pared 1 base from V and 9 bases from J, leaving 15 bases between. The V gene's germline CDR1 is MNHNS and CDR2 SASEGT. This CDR3 has 14 residues. CDR3 amino acids: CASSEGLDIDKAFF. DNA of the CDR3: TGTGCCAGCAGTGAAGGCTTGGACATAGACAAAGCTTTCTTT.

This sequence joins TRBV10-3 and TRBJ1-2; TRBD1 matches at 7 bases. There are 14 residues in the CDR3. Per germline, CDR1 ENHRY and CDR2 SYGVKD. The ends lost 8 bases at V and 4 bases at J; junction bases unmatched: 10. For the CDR3, the DNA is TGTGCCATCCGAGGGGGCCATGAGTCCTATGGCTACACCTTC. Its translation: CAIRGGHESYGYTF.

The chain is built from TRBV6-5 and TRBJ2-1, with a possible D match to TRBD1 (7 bases). Germline V gene sequence: CDR1 MNHEY, CDR2 SVGAGI. V was shortened by 0 bases and J by 4 bases, with 28 bases between the two germline ends. This CDR3 region has 21 residues. CDR3 sequence reads: CASSYSEAAGGTLRSYNEQFF. The CDR3 nucleotides read TGTGCCAGCAGTTACTCGGAGGCCGCAGGGGGGACCCTAAGATCTTACAATGAGCAGTTCTTC.

This chain connects TRBV10-3 to TRBJ2-5; tentative D call: TRBD2 (5 bases). With the DNA end fitting TRBJ2-7 better, the J assignment may be wrong. CDR1 ENHRY and CDR2 SYGVKD come from the germline V gene. This CDR3 region has 11 residues. The CDR3 DNA is TGTGCCATCAGTGCGAGGGACGAGCAGTACTTC. This gives the protein CAISARDEQYF.

This clonotype showed up just once. This sequence joins TRBV4-1 and TRBJ2-3; maybe TRBD2 (5 bases). The CDR3 has 16 amino acids. Germline CDR1 and CDR2: MGHRA and YSYEKL. V was shortened by 4 bases and J by 3 bases, with 17 bases between the two germline ends. Here the CDR3 DNA reads TGCGCCAGCAGCCGAGGGAGTATTGGTGGTACAGATACGCAGTATTTT. This encodes CASSRGSIGGTDTQYF.

CDR3 protein: CASEPPDRVEQFF. The DNA for the CDR3 is TGTGCCAGCGAACCCCCCGACAGGGTTGAGCAGTTCTTC. This chain connects TRBV5-5 to TRBJ2-1, with 7 positions matching TRBD1. From germline, CDR1 is SGHKS and CDR2 YYEKEE (reference sequence). J lost 9 bases, V lost 7 bases, and 10 bases had no gene match. This CDR3 has 13 residues.